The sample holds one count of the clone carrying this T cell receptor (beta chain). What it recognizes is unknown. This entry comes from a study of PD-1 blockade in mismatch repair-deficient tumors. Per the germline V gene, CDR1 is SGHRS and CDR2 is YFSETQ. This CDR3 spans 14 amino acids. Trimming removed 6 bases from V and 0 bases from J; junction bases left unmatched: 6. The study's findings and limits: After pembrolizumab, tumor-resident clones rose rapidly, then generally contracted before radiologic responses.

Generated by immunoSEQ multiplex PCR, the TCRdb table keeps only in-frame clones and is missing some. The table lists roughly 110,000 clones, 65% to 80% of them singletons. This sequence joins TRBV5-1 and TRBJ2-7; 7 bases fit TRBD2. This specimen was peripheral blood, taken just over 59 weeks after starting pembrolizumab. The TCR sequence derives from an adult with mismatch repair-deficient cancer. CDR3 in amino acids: CASKTRTSSYEQYF. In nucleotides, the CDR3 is TGCGCCAGCAAAACCCGGACTAGCTCCTACGAGCAGTACTTC.